Detailed here is one T cell receptor (beta chain). This record belongs to a study of T cell responses to AZD1222 COVID-19 vaccine. Per the germline V gene, CDR1 is LGHDT and CDR2 is YNNKEL (reference sequence). The CDR3 consists of 13 residues. Trimming pared 0 bases from V and 3 bases from J, leaving 5 bases between. The assay was immunoSEQ multiplex PCR, and TCRdb's table has in-frame clones only and misses some. The sample consists of about 160,000 clones, 88% of them appearing once. This TCR came from an adult in good health. The source material was peripheral blood, sampled on day 0 of AZD1222 vaccination. V is TRBV3-1 (or the pseudogene TRBV3-2) and J is TRBJ1-2, with D unclear. CDR3 nucleotide sequence: TGTGCCAGCAGCCAAGAGTCCTACTATGGCTACACCTTC. Its protein is CASSQESYYGYTF.